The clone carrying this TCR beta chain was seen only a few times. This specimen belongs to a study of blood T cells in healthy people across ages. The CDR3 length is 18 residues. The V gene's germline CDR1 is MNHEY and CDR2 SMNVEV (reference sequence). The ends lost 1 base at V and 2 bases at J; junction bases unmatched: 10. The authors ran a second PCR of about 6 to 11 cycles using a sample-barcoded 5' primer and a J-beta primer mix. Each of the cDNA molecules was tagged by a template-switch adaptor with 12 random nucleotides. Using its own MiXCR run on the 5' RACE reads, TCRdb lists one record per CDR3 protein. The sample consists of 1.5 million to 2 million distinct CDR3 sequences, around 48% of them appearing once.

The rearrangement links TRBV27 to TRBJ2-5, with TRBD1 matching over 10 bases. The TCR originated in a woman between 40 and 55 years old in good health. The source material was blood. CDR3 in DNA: TGTGCCAGCAGTTTATACGCCGGGACAGGGGTATCACAAGAGACCCAGTACTTC. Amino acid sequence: CASSLYAGTGVSQETQYF.